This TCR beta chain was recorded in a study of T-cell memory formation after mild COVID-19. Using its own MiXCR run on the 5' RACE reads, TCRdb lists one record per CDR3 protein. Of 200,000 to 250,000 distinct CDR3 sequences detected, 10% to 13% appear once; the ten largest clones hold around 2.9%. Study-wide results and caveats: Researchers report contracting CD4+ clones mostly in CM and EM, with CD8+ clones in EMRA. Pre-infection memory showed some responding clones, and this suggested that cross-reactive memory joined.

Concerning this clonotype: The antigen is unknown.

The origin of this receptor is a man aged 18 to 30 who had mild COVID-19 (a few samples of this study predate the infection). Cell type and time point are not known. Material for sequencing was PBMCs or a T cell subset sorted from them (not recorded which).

This CDR3 reads CASSPDRSSGNTIYF. DNA of the CDR3: TGCGCCAGCAGCCCCGACAGGTCCTCTGGAAACACCATATATTTT. The chain carries TRBV4-3 and TRBJ1-3; weak D call: TRBD1 (6 bases). Trimming took 4 bases from V and 0 from J, leaving 10 bases between them. This CDR3 has 15 amino acids. Germline V gene lookup returns CDR1 LGHNA and CDR2 YSLEER.